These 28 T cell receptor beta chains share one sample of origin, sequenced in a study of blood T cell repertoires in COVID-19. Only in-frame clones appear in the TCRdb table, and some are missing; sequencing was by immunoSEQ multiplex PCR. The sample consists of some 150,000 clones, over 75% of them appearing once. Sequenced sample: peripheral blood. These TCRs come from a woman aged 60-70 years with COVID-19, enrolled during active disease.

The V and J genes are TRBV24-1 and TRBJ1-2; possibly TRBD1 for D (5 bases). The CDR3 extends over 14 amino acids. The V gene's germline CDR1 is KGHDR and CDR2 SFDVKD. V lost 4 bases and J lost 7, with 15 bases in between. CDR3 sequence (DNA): TGTGCCACCAGTGACCCCCGCGACAGCCTTGGCTACACCTTC. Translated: CATSDPRDSLGYTF.

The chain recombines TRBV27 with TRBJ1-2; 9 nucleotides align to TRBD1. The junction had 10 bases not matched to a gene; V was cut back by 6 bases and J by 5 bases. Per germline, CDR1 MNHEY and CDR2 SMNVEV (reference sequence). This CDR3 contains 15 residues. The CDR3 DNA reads TGTGCCAGCAGCCCAACGGGACAGGGACCTTATGGCTACACCTTC. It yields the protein CASSPTGQGPYGYTF.

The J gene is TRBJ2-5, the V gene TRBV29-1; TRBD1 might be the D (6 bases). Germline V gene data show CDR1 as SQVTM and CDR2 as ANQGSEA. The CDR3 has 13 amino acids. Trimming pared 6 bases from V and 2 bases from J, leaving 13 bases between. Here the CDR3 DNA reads TGCAGCGTAGAACAGGGTTCACAAGAGACCCAGTACTTC. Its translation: CSVEQGSQETQYF.

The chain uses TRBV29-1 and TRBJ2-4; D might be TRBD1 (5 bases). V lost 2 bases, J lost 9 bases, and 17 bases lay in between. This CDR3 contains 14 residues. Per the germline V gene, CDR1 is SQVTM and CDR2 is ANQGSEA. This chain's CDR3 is CSVETPQGRSIQYF. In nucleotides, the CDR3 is TGCAGCGTTGAAACCCCGCAGGGTAGGAGCATTCAGTACTTC.

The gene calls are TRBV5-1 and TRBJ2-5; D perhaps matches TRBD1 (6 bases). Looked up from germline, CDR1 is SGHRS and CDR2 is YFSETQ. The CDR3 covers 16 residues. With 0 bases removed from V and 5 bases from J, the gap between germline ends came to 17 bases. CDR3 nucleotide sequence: TGCGCCAGCAGCTTGGCCCTAGAGGGGGTAGGGGAGACCCAGTACTTC. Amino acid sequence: CASSLALEGVGETQYF.

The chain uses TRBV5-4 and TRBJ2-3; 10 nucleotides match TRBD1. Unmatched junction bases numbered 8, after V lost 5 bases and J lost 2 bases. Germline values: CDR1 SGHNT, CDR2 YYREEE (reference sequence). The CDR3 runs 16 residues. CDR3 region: CASSFGGTGDTDTQYF. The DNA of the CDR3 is TGTGCCAGCAGTTTTGGAGGGACAGGGGACACAGATACGCAGTATTTT.

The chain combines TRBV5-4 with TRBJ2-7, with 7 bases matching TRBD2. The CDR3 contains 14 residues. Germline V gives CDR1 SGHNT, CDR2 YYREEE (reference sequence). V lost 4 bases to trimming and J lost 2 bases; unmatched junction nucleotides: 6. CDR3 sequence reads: CASSPQAGPYEQYF. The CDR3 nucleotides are TGTGCCAGCAGCCCCCAAGCGGGGCCCTACGAGCAGTACTTC.

The CDR3 sequence: CASSQDRDRGYNEQFF. The DNA for the CDR3 is TGCGCCAGCAGCCAAGACCGGGACAGGGGCTACAATGAGCAGTTCTTC. The chain carries TRBV4-1 and TRBJ2-1; the match to TRBD1 covers 10 bases. Losses at the gene ends were 0 bases for V and 3 bases for J; bases not matched to a gene: 2. The length of the CDR3 is 16 residues. Germline values: CDR1 MGHRA, CDR2 YSYEKL.

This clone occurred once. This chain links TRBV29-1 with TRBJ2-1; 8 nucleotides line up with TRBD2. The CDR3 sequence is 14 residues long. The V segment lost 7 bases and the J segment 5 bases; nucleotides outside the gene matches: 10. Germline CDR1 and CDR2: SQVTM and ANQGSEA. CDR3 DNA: TGCAGCGCGGTGGGGGGACTAGAAAACAATGAGCAGTTCTTC. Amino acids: CSAVGGLENNEQFF.

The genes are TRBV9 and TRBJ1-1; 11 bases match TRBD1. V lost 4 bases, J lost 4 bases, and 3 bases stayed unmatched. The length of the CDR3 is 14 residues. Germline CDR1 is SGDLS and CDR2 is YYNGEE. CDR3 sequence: CASSPGQGATEAFF. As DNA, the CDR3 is TGTGCCAGCAGCCCCGGACAGGGGGCCACTGAAGCTTTCTTT. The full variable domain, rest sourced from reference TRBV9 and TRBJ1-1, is DSGVTQTPKHLITATGQRVTLRCSPRSGDLSVYWYQQSLDQGLQFLIQYYNGEERAKGNILERFSAQQFPDLHSELNLSSLELGDSALYFCASSPGQGATEAFFGQGTRLTVV.

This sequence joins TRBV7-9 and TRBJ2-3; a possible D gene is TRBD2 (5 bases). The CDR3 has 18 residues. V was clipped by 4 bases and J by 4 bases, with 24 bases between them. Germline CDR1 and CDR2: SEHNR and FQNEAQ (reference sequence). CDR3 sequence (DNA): TGTGCCAGCAGCTCCCGACCCGGGAAAAATCTTTTTGCAGATACGCAGTATTTT. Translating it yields CASSSRPGKNLFADTQYF.

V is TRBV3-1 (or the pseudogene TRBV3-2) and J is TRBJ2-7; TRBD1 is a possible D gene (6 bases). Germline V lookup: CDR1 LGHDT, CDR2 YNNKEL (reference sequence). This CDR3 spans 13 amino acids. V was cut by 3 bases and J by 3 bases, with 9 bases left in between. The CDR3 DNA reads TGTGCCAGCAGCCACGGGACACACTACGAGCAGTACTTC. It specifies CASSHGTHYEQYF.

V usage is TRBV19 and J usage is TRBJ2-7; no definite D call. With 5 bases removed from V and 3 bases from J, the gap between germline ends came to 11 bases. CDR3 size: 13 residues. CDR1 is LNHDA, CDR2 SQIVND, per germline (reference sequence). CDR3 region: CASSRLLDYEQYF. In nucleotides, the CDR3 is TGTGCCAGTAGTCGTCTCCTAGACTACGAGCAGTACTTC.

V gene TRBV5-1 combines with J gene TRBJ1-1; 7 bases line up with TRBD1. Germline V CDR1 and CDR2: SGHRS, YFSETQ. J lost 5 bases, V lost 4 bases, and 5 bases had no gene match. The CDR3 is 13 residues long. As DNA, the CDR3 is TGCGCCAGCAGCCCTGAACAGGGGACTGAAGCTTTCTTT. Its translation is CASSPEQGTEAFF.

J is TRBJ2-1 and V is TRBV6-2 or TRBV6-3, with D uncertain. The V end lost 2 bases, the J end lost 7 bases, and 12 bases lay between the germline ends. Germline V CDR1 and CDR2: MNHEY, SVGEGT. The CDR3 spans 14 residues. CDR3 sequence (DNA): TGTGCCAGCAGTTACGAGCCTGTCCTGAATGAGCAGTTCTTC. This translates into CASSYEPVLNEQFF.

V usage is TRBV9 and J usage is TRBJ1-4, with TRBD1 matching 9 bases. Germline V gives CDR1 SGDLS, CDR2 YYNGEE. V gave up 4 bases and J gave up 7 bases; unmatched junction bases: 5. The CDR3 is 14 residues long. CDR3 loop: CASSKGQGGEKLFF. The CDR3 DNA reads TGTGCCAGCAGCAAGGGACAGGGAGGTGAAAAACTGTTTTTT. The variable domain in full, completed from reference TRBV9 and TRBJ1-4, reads DSGVTQTPKHLITATGQRVTLRCSPRSGDLSVYWYQQSLDQGLQFLIQYYNGEERAKGNILERFSAQQFPDLHSELNLSSLELGDSALYFCASSKGQGGEKLFFGSGTQLSVL.

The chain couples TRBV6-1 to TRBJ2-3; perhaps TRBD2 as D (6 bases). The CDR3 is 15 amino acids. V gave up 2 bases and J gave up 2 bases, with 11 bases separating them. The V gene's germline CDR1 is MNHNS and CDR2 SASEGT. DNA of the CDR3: TGTGCCAGCAGTGAAAATCCGGGGGTCACAGATACGCAGTATTTT. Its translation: CASSENPGVTDTQYF.

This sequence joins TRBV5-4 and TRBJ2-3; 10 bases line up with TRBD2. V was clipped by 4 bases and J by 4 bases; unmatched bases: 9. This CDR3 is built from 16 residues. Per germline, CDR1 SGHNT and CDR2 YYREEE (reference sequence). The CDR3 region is CASSIRLAGGADTQYF. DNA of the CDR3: TGTGCCAGCAGCATCCGACTAGCGGGTGGGGCAGATACGCAGTATTTT.

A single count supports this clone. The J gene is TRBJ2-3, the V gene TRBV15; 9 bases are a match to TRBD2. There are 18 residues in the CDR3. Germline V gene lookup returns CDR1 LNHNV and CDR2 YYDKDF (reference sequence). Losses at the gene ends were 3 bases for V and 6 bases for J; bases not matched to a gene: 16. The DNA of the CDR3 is TGTGCCACCAGCAGTGACATTGTGTACAGCGGGGGGCAGGATACGCAGTATTTT. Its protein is CATSSDIVYSGGQDTQYF.

The CDR3, as DNA: TGTGCCAGCAGCTGGGGAACAGGGTACGAGCAGTACTTC. Encoded protein: CASSWGTGYEQYF. The genes are TRBV5-6 and TRBJ2-7, with a weak D call TRBD1 (6 bases). The CDR3 contains 13 residues. Trimming shortened V by 3 bases and J by 4 bases, and 11 bases separated the two germline ends. The germline CDR1 and CDR2 sequences are SGHDT and YYEEEE.

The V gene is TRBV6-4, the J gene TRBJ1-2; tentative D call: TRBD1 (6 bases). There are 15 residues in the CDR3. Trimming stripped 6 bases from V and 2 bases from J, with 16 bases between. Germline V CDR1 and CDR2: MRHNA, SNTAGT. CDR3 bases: TGTGCCAGCAGGAAAGACACAGGGCAAAACTATGGCTACACCTTC. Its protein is CASRKDTGQNYGYTF.

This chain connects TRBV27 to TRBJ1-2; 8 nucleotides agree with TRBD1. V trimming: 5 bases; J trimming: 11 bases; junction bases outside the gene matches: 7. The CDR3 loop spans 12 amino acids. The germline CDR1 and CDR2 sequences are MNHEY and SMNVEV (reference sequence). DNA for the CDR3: TGTGCCAGCAGTCATCCAGGGGGCGCTTACACCTTC. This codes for CASSHPGGAYTF.

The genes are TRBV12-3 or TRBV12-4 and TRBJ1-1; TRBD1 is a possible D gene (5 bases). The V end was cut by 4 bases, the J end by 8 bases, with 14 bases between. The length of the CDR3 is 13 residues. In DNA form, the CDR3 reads TGTGCCAGCAGTTCTCCCCAGGGTAAGGAAGCTTTCTTT. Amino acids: CASSSPQGKEAFF.

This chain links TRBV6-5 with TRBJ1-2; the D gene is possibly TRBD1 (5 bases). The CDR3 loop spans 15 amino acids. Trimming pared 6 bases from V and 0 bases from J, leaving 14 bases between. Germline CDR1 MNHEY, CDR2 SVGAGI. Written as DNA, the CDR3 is TGTGCCAGCAGCCCGGGGGGAGACGCTAACTATGGCTACACCTTC. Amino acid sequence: CASSPGGDANYGYTF.

The CDR3 protein is CASSLVAGEKLFF. The CDR3 region has the DNA TGTGCCAGCAGCTTAGTAGCGGGTGAAAAACTGTTTTTT. The V call is TRBV7-2, the J call TRBJ1-4; D gene unclear. This CDR3 has 13 amino acids. Looked up from germline, CDR1 is SGHTA and CDR2 is FQGNSA. The V end lost 1 base, the J end lost 7 bases, and 7 bases lay between the germline ends.

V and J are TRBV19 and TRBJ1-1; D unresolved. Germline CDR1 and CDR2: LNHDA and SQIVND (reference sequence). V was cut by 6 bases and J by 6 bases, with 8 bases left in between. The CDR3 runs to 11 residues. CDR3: CASSQQSEAFF. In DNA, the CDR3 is TGTGCCAGTAGCCAACAGTCTGAAGCTTTCTTT.

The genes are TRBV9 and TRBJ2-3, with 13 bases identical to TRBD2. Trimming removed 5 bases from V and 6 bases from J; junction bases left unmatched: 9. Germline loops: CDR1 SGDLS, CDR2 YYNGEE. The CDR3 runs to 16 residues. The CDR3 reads CASRGTSGAEGDTQYF. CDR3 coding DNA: TGTGCCAGCAGGGGGACTAGCGGGGCCGAGGGGGATACGCAGTATTTT.

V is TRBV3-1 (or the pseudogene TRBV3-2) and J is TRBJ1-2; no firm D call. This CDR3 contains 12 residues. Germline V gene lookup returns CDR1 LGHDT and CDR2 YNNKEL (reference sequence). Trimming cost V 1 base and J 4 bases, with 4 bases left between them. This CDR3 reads CASSQGPYGYTF. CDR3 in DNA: TGTGCCAGCAGCCAAGGGCCCTATGGCTACACCTTC.